A selection of T cell receptor beta chains follows, all from one sample in a study of CD8 T cells in Susac syndrome. A single record per CDR3 protein comes from TCRdb applying MiXCR to the immunoSEQ multiplex PCR reads. The profile shows a few hundred thousand distinct CDR3 sequences, 65% to 90% of them singletons. Sequencing input: CD8+ T cells from PBMCs. The receptor source for this set is a human donor with multiple sclerosis. CDR3s include the opening cysteine and the closing phenylalanine or tryptophan. The order of the fields is J gene, D gene, V gene, clone size, CDR3 DNA, CDR3 protein. The D gene is left open where the match is weak. For some rows the clone size is stated as once, few or many, or as a class when expanded; others skip it.

>TRBJ2-1|-|TRBV30|-
TGTGCCTGGACGGACACTTCGTTTCTATACAATGAGCAGTTCTTC
CAWTDTSFLYNEQFF
>TRBJ1-1|-|TRBV9|-
TGTGCCAGCAGCGTCCGGGGGGTCACTGAAGCTTTCTTT
CASSVRGVTEAFF
>TRBJ2-5|TRBD2|TRBV7-9|once
TGTGCCAGCAGCTACCCCCGCGATGTCCAGCCGGGGGGAGAGACCCAGTACTTC
CASSYPRDVQPGGETQYF
>TRBJ2-3|-|TRBV6-5|few
TGTGCCAGCAGTTACGTGGGGATTAGCACAGATACGCAGTATTTT
CASSYVGISTDTQYF
>TRBJ2-3|-|TRBV21-1|-
TGTGCCAGCAGCAAAGAGAATAAGGAACTAGCGGGCAGGGATACGCAGTATTTT
CASSKENKELAGRDTQYF
>TRBJ2-3|TRBD1|TRBV7-9|-
TGTGCCAGCAGCCATACAGGGGGGTACACAGATACGCAGTATTTT
CASSHTGGYTDTQYF
>TRBJ2-3|TRBD1|TRBV7-2|-
TGTGCCAGCAGCTTAGAGGGGGCCGTAAGGGCAGATACGCAGTATTTT
CASSLEGAVRADTQYF
>TRBJ1-2|-|TRBV19|-
TGTGCCAGTAGTATAGTACCGGATACTTATGGCTACACCTTC
CASSIVPDTYGYTF
>TRBJ2-5|-|TRBV5-6|-
TGTGCCAGCAGCTCCGCGACAGGTTTGCAAGAGACCCAGTACTTC
CASSSATGLQETQYF
>TRBJ2-3|TRBD2|TRBV10-2|-
TGCGCCAGTAGTGAGCCTGGCGGGAGCTCAGATACGCAGTATTTT
CASSEPGGSSDTQYF
>TRBJ2-1|TRBD2|TRBV29-1|-
TGCAGCGTTGGAGGGCGGGAGAGCTCCTACAATGAGCAGTTCTTC
CSVGGRESSYNEQFF
>TRBJ1-1|-|TRBV5-1|-
TGCGCCAGCACATCAACCGGGAGCAGGGGTAGCACTGAAGCTTTCTTT
CASTSTGSRGSTEAFF
>TRBJ2-1|TRBD2|TRBV11-3|once
TGTGCCAGCAGCTCCCGGGGGGGCGCCTACAATGAGCAGTTCTTC
CASSSRGGAYNEQFF
>TRBJ2-2|-|TRBV11-2|-
TGTGCCAGCAGCCCTATGTACACCGGGGAGCTGTTTTTT
CASSPMYTGELFF
>TRBJ2-2|-|TRBV12-3/TRBV12-4|-
TGTGCCAGCTGGCAGGGCAACACCGGGGAGCTGTTTTTT
CASWQGNTGELFF
>TRBJ1-1|-|TRBV4-3|-
TGCGCCAGCAGACTAGGACAGGAAGCTTTCTTT
CASRLGQEAFF
>TRBJ1-1|-|TRBV11-2|-
TGTGCCAGCAGCTTAGGGTCCGGCAGCCGAGCTTTCTTT
CASSLGSGSRAFF
>TRBJ1-1|-|TRBV27|-
TGTGCCAGCAGTTTGAGACAGGCTCCTCTGAACACTGAAGCTTTCTTT
CASSLRQAPLNTEAFF
>TRBJ2-7|TRBD2|TRBV13|-
TGTGCCAGCAGCCAAGCGGGACTAGCGGGAGGGCCCGGAGAGCAGTACTTC
CASSQAGLAGGPGEQYF